The TCR beta chain under discussion was sequenced for a study of blood T cells in healthy people across ages. The CDR3 loop spans 15 amino acids. The germline CDR1 and CDR2 sequences are MNHEY and SVGAGI. Sample-barcoded 5' priming and a J-beta primer mix drove a second PCR of roughly 6 to 12 cycles. TCRdb re-analysed the 5' RACE reads in MiXCR, keeping a single row per CDR3 protein. The sample has hundreds of thousands of distinct CDR3 sequences, more than 40% seen once. V and J are TRBV6-5 and TRBJ2-5; 10 positions match TRBD1. The J call may be wrong; the DNA end is better matched by TRBJ2-7. The sample consisted of blood. The source of this sequence is a woman between 55 and 75 years old in good health. The CDR3: CASRKDRDRGYEQYF. For the CDR3, the DNA is TGTGCCAGCAGAAAAGACCGGGACAGGGGTTACGAGCAGTACTTC.